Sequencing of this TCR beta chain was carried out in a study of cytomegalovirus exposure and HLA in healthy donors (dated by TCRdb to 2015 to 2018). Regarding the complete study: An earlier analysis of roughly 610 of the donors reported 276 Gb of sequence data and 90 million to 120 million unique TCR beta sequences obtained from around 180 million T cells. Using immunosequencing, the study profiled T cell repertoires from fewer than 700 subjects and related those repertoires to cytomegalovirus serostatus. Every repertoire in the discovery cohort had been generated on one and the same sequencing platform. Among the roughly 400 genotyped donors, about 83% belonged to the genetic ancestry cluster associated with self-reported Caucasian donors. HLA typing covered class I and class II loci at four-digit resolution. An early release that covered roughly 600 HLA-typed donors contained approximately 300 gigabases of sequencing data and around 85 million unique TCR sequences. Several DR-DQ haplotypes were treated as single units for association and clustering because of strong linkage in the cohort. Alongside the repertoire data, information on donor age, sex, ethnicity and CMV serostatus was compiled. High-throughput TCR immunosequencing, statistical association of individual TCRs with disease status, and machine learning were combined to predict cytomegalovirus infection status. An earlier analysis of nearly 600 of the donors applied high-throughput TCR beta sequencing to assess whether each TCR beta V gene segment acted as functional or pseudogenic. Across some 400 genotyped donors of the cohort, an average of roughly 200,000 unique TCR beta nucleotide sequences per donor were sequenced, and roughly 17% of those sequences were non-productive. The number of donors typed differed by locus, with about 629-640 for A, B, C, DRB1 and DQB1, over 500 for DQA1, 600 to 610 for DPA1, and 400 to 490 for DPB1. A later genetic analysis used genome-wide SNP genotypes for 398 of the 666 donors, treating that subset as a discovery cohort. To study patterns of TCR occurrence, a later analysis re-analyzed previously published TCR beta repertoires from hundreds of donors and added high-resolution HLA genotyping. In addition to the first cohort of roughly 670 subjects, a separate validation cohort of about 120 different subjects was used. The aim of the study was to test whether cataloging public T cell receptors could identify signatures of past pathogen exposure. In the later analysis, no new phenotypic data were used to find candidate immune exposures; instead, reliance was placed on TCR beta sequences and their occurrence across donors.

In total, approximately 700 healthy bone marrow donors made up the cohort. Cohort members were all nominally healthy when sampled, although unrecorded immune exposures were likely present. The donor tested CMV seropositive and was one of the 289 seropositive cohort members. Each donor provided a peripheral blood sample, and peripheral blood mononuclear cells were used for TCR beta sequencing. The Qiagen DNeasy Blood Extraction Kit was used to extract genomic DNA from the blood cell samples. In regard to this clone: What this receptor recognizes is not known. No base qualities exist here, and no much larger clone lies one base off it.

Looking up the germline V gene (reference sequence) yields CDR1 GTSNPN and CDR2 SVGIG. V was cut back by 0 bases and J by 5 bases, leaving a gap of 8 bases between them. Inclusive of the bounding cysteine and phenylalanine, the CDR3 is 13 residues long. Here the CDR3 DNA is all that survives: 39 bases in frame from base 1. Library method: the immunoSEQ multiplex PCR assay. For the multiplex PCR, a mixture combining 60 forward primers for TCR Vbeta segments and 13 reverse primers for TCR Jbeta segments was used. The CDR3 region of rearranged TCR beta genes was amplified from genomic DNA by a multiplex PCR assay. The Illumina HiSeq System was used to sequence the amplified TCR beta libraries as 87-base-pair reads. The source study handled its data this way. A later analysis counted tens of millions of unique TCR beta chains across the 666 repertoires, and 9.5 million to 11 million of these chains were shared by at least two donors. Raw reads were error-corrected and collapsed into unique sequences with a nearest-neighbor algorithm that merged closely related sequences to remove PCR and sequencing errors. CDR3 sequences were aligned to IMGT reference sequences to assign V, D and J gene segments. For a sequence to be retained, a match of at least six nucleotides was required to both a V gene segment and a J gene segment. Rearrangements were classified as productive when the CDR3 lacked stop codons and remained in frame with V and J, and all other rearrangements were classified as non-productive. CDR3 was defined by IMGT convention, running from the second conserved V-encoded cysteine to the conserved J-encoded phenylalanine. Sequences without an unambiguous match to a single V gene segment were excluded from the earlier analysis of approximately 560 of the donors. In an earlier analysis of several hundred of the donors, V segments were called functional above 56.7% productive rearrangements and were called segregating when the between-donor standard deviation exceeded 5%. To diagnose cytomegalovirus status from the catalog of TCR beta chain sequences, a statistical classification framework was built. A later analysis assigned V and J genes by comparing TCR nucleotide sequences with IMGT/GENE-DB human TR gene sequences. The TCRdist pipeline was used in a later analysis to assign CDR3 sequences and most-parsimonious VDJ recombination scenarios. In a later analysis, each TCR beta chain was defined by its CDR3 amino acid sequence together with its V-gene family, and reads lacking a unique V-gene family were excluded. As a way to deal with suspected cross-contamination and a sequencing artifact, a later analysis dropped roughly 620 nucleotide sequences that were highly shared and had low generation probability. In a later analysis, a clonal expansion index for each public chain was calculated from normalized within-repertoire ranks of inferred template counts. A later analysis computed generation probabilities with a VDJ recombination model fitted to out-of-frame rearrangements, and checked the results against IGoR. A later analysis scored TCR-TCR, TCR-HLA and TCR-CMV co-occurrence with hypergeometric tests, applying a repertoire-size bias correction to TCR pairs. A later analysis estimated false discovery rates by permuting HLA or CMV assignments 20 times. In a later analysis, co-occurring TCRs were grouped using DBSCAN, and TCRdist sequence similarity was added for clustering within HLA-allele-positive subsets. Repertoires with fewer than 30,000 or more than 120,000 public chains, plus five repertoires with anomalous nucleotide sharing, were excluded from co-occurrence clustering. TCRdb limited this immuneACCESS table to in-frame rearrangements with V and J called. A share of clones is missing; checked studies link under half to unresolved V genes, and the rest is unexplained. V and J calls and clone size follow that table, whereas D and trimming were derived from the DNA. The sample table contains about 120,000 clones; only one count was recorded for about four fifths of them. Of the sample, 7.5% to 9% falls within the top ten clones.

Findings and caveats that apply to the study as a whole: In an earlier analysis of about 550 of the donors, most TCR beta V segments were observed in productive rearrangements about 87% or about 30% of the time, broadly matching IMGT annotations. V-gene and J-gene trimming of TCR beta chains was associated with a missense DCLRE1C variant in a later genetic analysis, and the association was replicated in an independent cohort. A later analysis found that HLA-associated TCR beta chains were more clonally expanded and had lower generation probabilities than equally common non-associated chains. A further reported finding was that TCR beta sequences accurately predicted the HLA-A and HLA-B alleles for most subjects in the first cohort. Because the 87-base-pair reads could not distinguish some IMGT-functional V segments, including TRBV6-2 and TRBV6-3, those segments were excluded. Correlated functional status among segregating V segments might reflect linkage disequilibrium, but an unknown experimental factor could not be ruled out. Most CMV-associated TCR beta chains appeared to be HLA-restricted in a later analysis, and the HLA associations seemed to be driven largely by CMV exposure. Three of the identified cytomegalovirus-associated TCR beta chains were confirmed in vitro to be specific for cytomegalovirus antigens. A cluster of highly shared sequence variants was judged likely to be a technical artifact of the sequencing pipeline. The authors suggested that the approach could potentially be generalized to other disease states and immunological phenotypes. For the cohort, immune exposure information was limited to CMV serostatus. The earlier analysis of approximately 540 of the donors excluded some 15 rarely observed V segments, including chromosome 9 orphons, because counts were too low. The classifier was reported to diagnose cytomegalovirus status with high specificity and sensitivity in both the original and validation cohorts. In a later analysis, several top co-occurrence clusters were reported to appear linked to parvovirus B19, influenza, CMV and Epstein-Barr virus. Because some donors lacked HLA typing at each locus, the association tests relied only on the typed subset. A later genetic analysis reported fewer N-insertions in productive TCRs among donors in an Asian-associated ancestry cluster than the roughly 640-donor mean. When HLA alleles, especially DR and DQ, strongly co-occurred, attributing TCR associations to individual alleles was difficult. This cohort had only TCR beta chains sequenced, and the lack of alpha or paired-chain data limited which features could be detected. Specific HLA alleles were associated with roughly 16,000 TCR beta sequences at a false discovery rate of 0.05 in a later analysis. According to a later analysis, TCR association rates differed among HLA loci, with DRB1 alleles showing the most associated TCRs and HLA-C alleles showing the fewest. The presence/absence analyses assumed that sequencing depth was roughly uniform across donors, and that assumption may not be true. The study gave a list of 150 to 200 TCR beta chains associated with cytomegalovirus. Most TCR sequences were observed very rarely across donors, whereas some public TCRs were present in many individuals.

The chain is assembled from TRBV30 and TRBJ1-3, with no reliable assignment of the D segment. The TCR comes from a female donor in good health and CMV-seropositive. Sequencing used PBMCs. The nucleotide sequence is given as TGTGCCTGGAGTGTAGGGAGGAGAAACACCATATATTTT. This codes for CAWSVGRRNTIYF.